This T cell receptor (beta chain) appears in the sequencing data of a study of cytomegalovirus exposure and HLA in healthy donors. For the study at large: Per a later analysis, the roughly 670 first-cohort and some 130 validation repertoires shared one platform. Whole-study results and caveats: Most TCR sequences were rare, but some public TCRs occurred in many donors. Researchers catalogued some 160 TCR beta chains as cytomegalovirus-associated. In vitro assays verified that three CMV-associated chains recognized CMV antigens specifically.

Concerning this clone: Its cognate antigen is unknown.

Only in-frame clones appear in the TCRdb table, and some are missing; sequencing was by immunoSEQ multiplex PCR. The sample consists of approximately 150,000 clones, 80% to 85% of them appearing once. The CDR3 loop spans 19 amino acids. J gave up 3 bases and V 4 bases, and 18 bases lay outside the gene matches. CDR1 MDHEN and CDR2 SYDVKM come from the germline V gene. The sample taken for sequencing was PBMCs. The clonotype originates from a man aged 30 to 39 in good health and CMV-seropositive. The rearrangement uses TRBV28 and TRBJ1-5; 7 bases line up with TRBD1. The CDR3 sequence is CASSSNRGQRIAFNQPQHF. In DNA, the CDR3 is TGTGCCAGCAGTTCGAACCGGGGACAGAGAATAGCTTTCAATCAGCCCCAGCATTTT.